The 29 T cell receptor beta chains below all came from one sample that was sequenced in a study of blood T cell repertoires in COVID-19. The protocol was immunoSEQ multiplex PCR, while the TCRdb copy is restricted to in-frame clones and leaves out a portion. Of approximately 280,000 clones in the sample, approximately 90% were seen once. The specimen was peripheral blood. These receptors all stem from a man between 40 and 49 years old with acute or convalescent COVID-19.

The chain uses TRBV11-2 and TRBJ2-1; TRBD1 matches 7 bases. Per the germline V gene, CDR1 is SGHAT and CDR2 is FQNNGV. The CDR3 runs 15 residues. Losses at the gene ends were 4 bases for V and 5 bases for J; bases not matched to a gene: 8. The CDR3 coding sequence is TGTGCCAGCAGCTCGCGGACAGGAACGAACAATGAGCAGTTCTTC. Translated, it gives CASSSRTGTNNEQFF.

The chain uses TRBV7-2 and TRBJ1-5, with a tentative D call TRBD1 (5 bases). This CDR3 has 16 amino acids. CDR1 SGHTA and CDR2 FQGNSA come from the germline V gene. V was clipped by 1 base and J by 0 bases, with 10 bases between them. CDR3 in amino acids: CASSLGGGYSNQPQHF. The CDR3 region has the DNA TGTGCCAGCAGCTTAGGGGGCGGTTATAGCAATCAGCCCCAGCATTTT.

The chain links TRBV19 to TRBJ1-6; D possibly corresponds to TRBD1 (5 bases). The ends were cut back, 5 bases at V and 7 bases at J, with 9 bases in the middle. The germline CDR1 and CDR2 sequences are LNHDA and SQIVND (reference sequence). CDR3 length equals 13 residues. In nucleotides, the CDR3 is TGTGCCAGTAGTCCGGGACTAAATTCACCCCTCCACTTT. This translates into CASSPGLNSPLHF.

CDR3: CAISEQAYEQYF. The CDR3 DNA sequence: TGTGCCATCAGTGAGCAAGCGTACGAGCAGTACTTC. The chain recombines TRBV10-3 with TRBJ2-7, with D unresolved. With 2 bases removed from V and 4 bases from J, the gap between germline ends came to 6 bases. CDR1 is ENHRY, CDR2 SYGVKD, per germline. This CDR3 contains 12 residues.

The CDR3 region has the DNA TGTGCCAGCAGCGCCCAGACTAGCGGGGGGGCGTACAATGAGCAGTTCTTC. Its translation is CASSAQTSGGAYNEQFF. The chain carries TRBV7-9 and TRBJ2-1, with 14 bases that match TRBD2. The germline gives CDR1 SEHNR, CDR2 FQNEAQ (reference sequence). This CDR3 is built from 17 residues. The trim removed 5 bases at V and 4 bases at J, leaving 7 bases unmatched.

The chain has TRBV6-5 and TRBJ2-7; 10 bases agree with TRBD1. The CDR3 length is 13 residues. V lost 11 bases, J lost 2 bases, and 6 bases stayed unmatched. The germline V gene encodes CDR1 MNHEY and CDR2 SVGAGI. CDR3 region: CAGRDRGTYEQYF. The CDR3 DNA follows: TGTGCCGGCCGGGACAGGGGCACCTACGAGCAGTACTTC.

At least ten counts were recorded for this clone. The chain combines TRBV5-1 with TRBJ1-1; maybe TRBD1 (5 bases). Germline V gives CDR1 SGHRS, CDR2 YFSETQ. Trimming shortened V by 1 base and J by 5 bases, and 9 bases separated the two germline ends. The CDR3 runs to 13 residues. In DNA form, the CDR3 reads TGCGCCAGCAGCTTGAAACAGGAGACTGAAGCTTTCTTT. Amino acid sequence: CASSLKQETEAFF.

This sequence joins TRBV5-1 and TRBJ2-3; possibly TRBD2 for D (5 bases). Trimming removed 5 bases from V and 2 bases from J, with 9 bases in between. Germline V gene sequence: CDR1 SGHRS, CDR2 YFSETQ. The CDR3 has 13 residues. CDR3 sequence reads: CASRSGPTDTQYF. The CDR3 DNA follows: TGCGCCAGCAGGAGCGGCCCCACAGATACGCAGTATTTT.

This clone has just a few counts. The chain has TRBV7-2 and TRBJ1-1; TRBD1 aligns across 7 bases. The V gene end was trimmed by 6 bases and the J gene end by 0 bases; junction bases not matched to a gene: 4. This CDR3 spans 14 amino acids. CDR1 is SGHTA and CDR2 is FQGNSA in the germline V gene. The CDR3 region is CASRPGQLNTEAFF. The CDR3 region has the DNA TGTGCCAGCAGACCGGGACAGCTGAACACTGAAGCTTTCTTT.

This clone was counted once. V gene TRBV4-1 combines with J gene TRBJ1-4; 8 bases map to TRBD1. This CDR3 is 16 amino acids long. The germline V gene encodes CDR1 MGHRA and CDR2 YSYEKL. After removal of 0 bases from V and 10 bases from J, the junction contained 10 bases not matched to a gene. CDR3 protein: CASSQEGLTGVGKLFF. CDR3 DNA sequence: TGCGCCAGCAGCCAAGAAGGGCTGACAGGGGTGGGAAAACTGTTTTTT.

This clone was detected only once. The chain joins TRBV6-5 to TRBJ1-5, with TRBD1 identical over 7 bases. Germline CDR1 is MNHEY and CDR2 is SVGAGI. This CDR3 has 15 amino acids. V lost 6 bases and J lost 2; bases outside the gene matches: 7. CDR3 sequence reads: CASRRDRVGNQPQHF. CDR3 nucleotides: TGTGCCAGCAGAAGAGACAGGGTGGGCAATCAGCCCCAGCATTTT.

J is TRBJ1-5 and V is TRBV6-6; the match to TRBD1 covers 9 bases. V lost 8 bases, J lost 5 bases, and 10 bases stayed unmatched. This CDR3 has 15 residues. Germline V lookup: CDR1 MNHNY, CDR2 SVGAGI (reference sequence). The CDR3 DNA reads TGTGCCAGCCGAAGACAACAGGGGGCTCATCAGCCCCAGCATTTT. Translating it yields CASRRQQGAHQPQHF.

This clone was detected once. The chain uses TRBV6-4 and TRBJ1-2; D call uncertain. Trimming pared 2 bases from V and 6 bases from J, leaving 13 bases between. CDR1 is MRHNA, CDR2 SNTAGT, per germline. The CDR3 covers 14 residues. CDR3: CASSDGPDWNGYTF. Written as DNA, the CDR3 is TGTGCCAGCAGTGACGGGCCGGACTGGAATGGCTACACCTTC.

This chain joins TRBV10-2 and TRBJ1-5; D gene uncertain. From germline, CDR1 is WSHSY and CDR2 SAAADI. The CDR3 is 14 residues long. The V end lost 4 bases, the J end lost 4 bases, and 11 bases lay between the germline ends. This CDR3 is CASSGQNPNQPQHF. CDR3 bases: TGCGCCAGCAGTGGGCAAAACCCAAATCAGCCCCAGCATTTT.

This sequence joins TRBV6-2 or TRBV6-3 and TRBJ2-4; D unresolved. This CDR3 comprises 15 residues. The ends were cut back, 0 bases at V and 2 bases at J, with 8 bases in the middle. Germline V gene lookup returns CDR1 MNHEY and CDR2 SVGEGT. Written as DNA, the CDR3 is TGTGCCAGCAGTTACTCGACCGGGTCCAAAAACATTCAGTACTTC. Protein: CASSYSTGSKNIQYF.

Only one count was recorded for this clone. The gene calls are TRBV5-4 and TRBJ2-7; 7 bases agree with TRBD1. V dropped 4 bases and J dropped 4; count of bases not matched to a gene: 11. CDR3 length: 15 amino acids. Germline-derived CDR1 and CDR2 are SGHNT and YYREEE (reference sequence). DNA for the CDR3: TGTGCCAGCAGCCTGCCGGGACAGAGATCTTACGAGCAGTACTTC. Amino acid sequence: CASSLPGQRSYEQYF.

CDR3 sequence: CASSQYRGEQYF. The CDR3 DNA reads TGTGCCAGCAGCCAATACCGGGGCGAGCAGTACTTC. The chain recombines TRBV3-1 (or the pseudogene TRBV3-2) with TRBJ2-7; TRBD2 is a possible D gene (5 bases). Between the trimmed V and J ends, which lost 2 bases and 6 bases, there was a span of 8 bases. Germline values: CDR1 LGHDT, CDR2 YNNKEL (reference sequence). The CDR3 covers 12 residues.

The chain has TRBV4-2 and TRBJ1-1; D possibly corresponds to TRBD1 (6 bases). Germline V gene lookup returns CDR1 LGHNA and CDR2 YNFKEQ. The CDR3 consists of 16 residues. V was trimmed by 3 bases and J by 0 bases, leaving 14 bases between them. The CDR3 region is CASSQFTGFMNTEAFF. Written as DNA, the CDR3 is TGTGCCAGCAGCCAGTTCACAGGGTTCATGAACACTGAAGCTTTCTTT.

The chain links TRBV3-1 (or the pseudogene TRBV3-2) to TRBJ2-1, with 7 bases that match TRBD2. This CDR3 is built from 15 residues. V gave up 10 bases and J gave up 9 bases; unmatched junction bases: 18. Germline loops: CDR1 LGHDT, CDR2 YNNKEL (reference sequence). Here the CDR3 reads CATHRGRGYHTEQFF. The DNA of the CDR3 is TGTGCCACCCATCGTGGGCGGGGGTACCACACTGAGCAGTTCTTC.

On this clone: This CDR3 is also generated by other DNA sequences in the sample. This rearrangement joins TRBV7-8 to TRBJ1-5; D perhaps matches TRBD1 (5 bases). The CDR3 totals 12 residues. Deletions cut 5 bases from V and 7 bases from J, with 9 bases between. Germline assignment: CDR1 SGHVS and CDR2 FQNEAQ. The CDR3 reads CASSPGVQPQHF. DNA of the CDR3: TGTGCCAGCAGCCCGGGGGTACAGCCCCAGCATTTT.

This clone has only one observation. The chain is built from TRBV2 and TRBJ2-7, with no clear D. CDR1 is SNHLY and CDR2 is FYNNEI in the germline V gene. This CDR3 region has 13 residues. V lost 7 bases and J lost 6, with 16 bases in between. The CDR3 DNA reads as TGTGCCAGCAAGGAAGAGAGGTACTCCGAGCAGTACTTC. Protein: CASKEERYSEQYF.

V is TRBV3-1 (or the pseudogene TRBV3-2) and J is TRBJ1-2; D not resolved. The CDR3 is 13 residues long. Germline CDR1 is LGHDT and CDR2 is YNNKEL (reference sequence). Trimming removed 5 bases at V and 5 bases at J, with 12 bases between. For the CDR3, the DNA is TGTGCCAGCAGCGAAAGGCCGGGGTATGGCTACACCTTC. Translated: CASSERPGYGYTF.

The J gene is TRBJ2-7, the V gene TRBV7-6; TRBD1 matches at 8 bases. The ends lost 1 base at V and 4 bases at J; junction bases unmatched: 6. Germline V gene sequence: CDR1 SGHVS, CDR2 FNYEAQ. The CDR3 loop spans 15 amino acids. The CDR3 DNA is TGTGCCAGCAGCTTAGGGACAGGGCCTCGGTACGAGCAGTACTTC. Translation gives CASSLGTGPRYEQYF.

This chain connects TRBV10-2 to TRBJ2-1; TRBD2 matches at 7 bases. With V trimmed by 4 bases and J by 7 bases, 10 bases remained unmatched. The CDR3 totals 15 residues. Per the germline V gene, CDR1 is WSHSY and CDR2 is SAAADI. The DNA of the CDR3 is TGCGCCAGCAGTGTCTCGGGCGGGGGACGGAATGAGCAGTTCTTC. Its translation: CASSVSGGGRNEQFF.

The chain joins TRBV6-4 to TRBJ2-3; D ambiguous. Trimming pared 0 bases from V and 2 bases from J, leaving 6 bases between. The length of the CDR3 is 14 residues. Germline V gives CDR1 MRHNA, CDR2 SNTAGT. CDR3 DNA sequence: TGTGCCAGCAGTGACTCTGCCTACACAGATACGCAGTATTTT. Its translation is CASSDSAYTDTQYF.

The chain employs TRBV6-5 and TRBJ1-4; TRBD1 aligns across 7 bases. CDR1 is MNHEY, CDR2 SVGAGI, per germline. V was pared by 10 bases and J by 5 bases, with 10 bases of the junction left unmatched. The CDR3 has 14 residues. In DNA form, the CDR3 reads TGTGCCATCTTCGACAGGGAGGAAAATGAAAAACTGTTTTTT. Its protein is CAIFDREENEKLFF.

The V gene is TRBV2, the J gene TRBJ2-2; TRBD1 might be the D (6 bases). CDR1 and CDR2 from the germline V gene are SNHLY and FYNNEI. V was trimmed by 7 bases and J by 4 bases, leaving 13 bases between them. The CDR3 runs to 14 residues. In nucleotides, the CDR3 is TGTGCCAGCACCTGGACAGTGAGCACCGGGGAGCTGTTTTTT. It is translated as CASTWTVSTGELFF.

This chain joins TRBV5-6 and TRBJ2-2; 7 bases are shared with TRBD1. From germline, CDR1 is SGHDT and CDR2 YYEEEE. V dropped 0 bases and J dropped 2; count of bases not matched to a gene: 4. The CDR3 has 16 residues. This CDR3 is CASSLERQGNTGELFF. The CDR3 DNA reads TGTGCCAGCAGCTTGGAACGACAGGGCAACACCGGGGAGCTGTTTTTT.

The chain is built from TRBV2 and TRBJ1-2, with D perhaps matching TRBD1 (5 bases). V was trimmed by 8 bases and J by 8 bases, leaving 15 bases between them. The CDR3 spans 12 residues. CDR1 is SNHLY, CDR2 FYNNEI, per germline. CDR3 protein: CASGEGRRGYTF. The CDR3 DNA sequence: TGTGCCAGCGGCGAGGGGAGGCGCGGCTACACCTTC.